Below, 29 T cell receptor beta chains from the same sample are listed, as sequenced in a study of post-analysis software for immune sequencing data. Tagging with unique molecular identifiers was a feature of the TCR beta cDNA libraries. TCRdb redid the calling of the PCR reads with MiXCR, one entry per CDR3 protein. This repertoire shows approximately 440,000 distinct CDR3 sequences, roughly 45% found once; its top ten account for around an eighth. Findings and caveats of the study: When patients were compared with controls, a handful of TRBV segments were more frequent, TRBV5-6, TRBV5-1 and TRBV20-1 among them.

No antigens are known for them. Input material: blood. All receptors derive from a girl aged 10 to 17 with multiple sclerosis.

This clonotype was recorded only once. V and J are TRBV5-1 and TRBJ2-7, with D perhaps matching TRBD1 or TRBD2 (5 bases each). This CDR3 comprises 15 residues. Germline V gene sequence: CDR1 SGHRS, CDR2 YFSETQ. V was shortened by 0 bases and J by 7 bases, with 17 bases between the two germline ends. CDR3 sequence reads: CASSLGGIGAGEQYF. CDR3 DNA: TGCGCCAGCAGCTTGGGGGGGATAGGGGCTGGAGAGCAGTACTTC.

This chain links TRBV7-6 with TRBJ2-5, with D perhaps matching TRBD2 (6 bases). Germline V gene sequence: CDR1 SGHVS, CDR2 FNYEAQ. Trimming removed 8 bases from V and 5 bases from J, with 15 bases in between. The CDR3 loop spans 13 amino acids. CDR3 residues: CASLRWGLETQYF. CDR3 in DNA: TGTGCCAGCTTAAGGTGGGGACTGGAGACCCAGTACTTC. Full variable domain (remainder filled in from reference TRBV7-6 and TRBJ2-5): GAGVSQSPRYKVTKRGQDVALRCDPISGHVSLYWYRQALGQGPEFLTYFNYEAQQDKSGLPNDRFSAERPEGSISTLTIQRTEQRDSAMYRCASLRWGLETQYFGPGTRLLVL.

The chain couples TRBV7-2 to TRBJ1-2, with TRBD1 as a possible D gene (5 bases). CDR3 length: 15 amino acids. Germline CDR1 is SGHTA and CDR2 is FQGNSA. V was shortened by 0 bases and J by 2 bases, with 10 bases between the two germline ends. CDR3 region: CASSLAGTLNYGYTF. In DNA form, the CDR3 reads TGTGCCAGCAGCTTAGCGGGGACCTTAAACTATGGCTACACCTTC.

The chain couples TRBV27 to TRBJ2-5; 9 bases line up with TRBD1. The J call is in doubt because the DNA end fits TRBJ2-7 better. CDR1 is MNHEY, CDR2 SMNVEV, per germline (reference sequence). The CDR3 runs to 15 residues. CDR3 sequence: CASSAGTGNFDEQYF. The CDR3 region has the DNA TGTGCCAGCAGCGCCGGGACAGGGAATTTCGACGAGCAGTACTTC.

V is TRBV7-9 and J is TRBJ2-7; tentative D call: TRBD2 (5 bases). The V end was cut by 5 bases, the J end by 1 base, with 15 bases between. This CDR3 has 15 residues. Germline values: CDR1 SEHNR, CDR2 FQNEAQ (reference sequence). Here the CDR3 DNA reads TGTGCCAGCAGCCCCCAATTTAGAGGGTCCTACGAGCAGTACTTC. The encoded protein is CASSPQFRGSYEQYF.

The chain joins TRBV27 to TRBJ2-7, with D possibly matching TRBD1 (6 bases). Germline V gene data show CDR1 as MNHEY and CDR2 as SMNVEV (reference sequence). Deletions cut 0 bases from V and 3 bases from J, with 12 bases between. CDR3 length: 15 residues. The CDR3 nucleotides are TGTGCCAGCAGTTTATCGGTGCCAGGGGACTACGAGCAGTACTTC. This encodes CASSLSVPGDYEQYF.

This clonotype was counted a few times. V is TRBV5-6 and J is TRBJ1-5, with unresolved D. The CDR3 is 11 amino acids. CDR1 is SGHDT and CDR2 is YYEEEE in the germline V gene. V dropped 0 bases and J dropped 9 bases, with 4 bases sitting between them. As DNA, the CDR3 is TGTGCCAGCAGCTTGGCCTGGCCCCAGCATTTT. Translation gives CASSLAWPQHF.

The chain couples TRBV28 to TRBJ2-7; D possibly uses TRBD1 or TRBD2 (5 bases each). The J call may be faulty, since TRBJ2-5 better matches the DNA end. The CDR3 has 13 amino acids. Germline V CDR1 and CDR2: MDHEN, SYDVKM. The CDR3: CASTPGGTQTQYF. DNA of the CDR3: TGTGCCAGCACCCCTGGGGGAACCCAGACCCAGTACTTC.

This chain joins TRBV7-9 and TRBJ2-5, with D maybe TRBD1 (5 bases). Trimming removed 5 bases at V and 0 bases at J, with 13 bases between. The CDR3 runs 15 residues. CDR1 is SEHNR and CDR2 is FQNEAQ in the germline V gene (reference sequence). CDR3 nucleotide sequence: TGTGCCAGCAGCCCGCGTGACAGAGACCAAGAGACCCAGTACTTC. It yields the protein CASSPRDRDQETQYF. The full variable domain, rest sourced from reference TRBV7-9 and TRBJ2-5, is DTGVSQNPRHKITKRGQNVTFRCDPISEHNRLYWYRQTLGQGPEFLTYFQNEAQLEKSRLLSDRFSAERPKGSFSTLEIQRTEQGDSAMYLCASSPRDRDQETQYFGPGTRLLVL.

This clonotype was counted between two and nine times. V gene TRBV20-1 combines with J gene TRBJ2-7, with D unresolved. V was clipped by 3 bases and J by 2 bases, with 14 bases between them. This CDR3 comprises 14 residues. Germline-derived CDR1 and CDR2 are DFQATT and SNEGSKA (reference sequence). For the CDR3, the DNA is TGCAGTGCTAGTGACCGGTCCGCCGCCTACGAGCAGTACTTC. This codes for CSASDRSAAYEQYF.

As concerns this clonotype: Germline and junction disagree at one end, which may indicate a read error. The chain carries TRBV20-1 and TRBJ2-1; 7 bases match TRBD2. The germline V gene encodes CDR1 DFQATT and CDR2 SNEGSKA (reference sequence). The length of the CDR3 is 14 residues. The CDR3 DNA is TGTAGTGCTAGCCCCGGGACTACCTACAATGAGCAGTTCTTC. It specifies CSASPGTTYNEQFF.

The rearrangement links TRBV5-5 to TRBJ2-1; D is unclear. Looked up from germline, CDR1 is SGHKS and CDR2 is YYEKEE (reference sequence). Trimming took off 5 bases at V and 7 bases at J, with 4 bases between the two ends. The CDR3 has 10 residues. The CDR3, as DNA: TGTGCCAGCAGATTTAATGAGCAGTTCTTC. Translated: CASRFNEQFF.

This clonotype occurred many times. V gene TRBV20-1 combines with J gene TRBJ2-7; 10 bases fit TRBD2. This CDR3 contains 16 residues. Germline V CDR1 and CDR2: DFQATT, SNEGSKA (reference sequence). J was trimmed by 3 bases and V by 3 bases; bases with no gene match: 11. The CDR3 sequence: CSASALASGSNYEQYF. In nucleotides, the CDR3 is TGCAGTGCTAGCGCCCTGGCTAGCGGGAGTAACTACGAGCAGTACTTC.

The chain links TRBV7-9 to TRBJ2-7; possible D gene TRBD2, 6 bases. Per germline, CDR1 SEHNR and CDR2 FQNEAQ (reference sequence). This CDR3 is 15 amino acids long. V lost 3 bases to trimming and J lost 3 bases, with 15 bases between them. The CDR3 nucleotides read TGTGCCAGCAGCTTCGGGGTAGCGGAAATCTACGAGCAGTACTTC. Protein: CASSFGVAEIYEQYF.

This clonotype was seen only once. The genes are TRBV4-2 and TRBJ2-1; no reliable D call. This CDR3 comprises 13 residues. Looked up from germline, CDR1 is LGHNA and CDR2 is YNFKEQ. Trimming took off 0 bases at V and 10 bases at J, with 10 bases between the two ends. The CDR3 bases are TGTGCCAGCAGCCAAGATCTTGGCCCAGAGCAGTTCTTC. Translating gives CASSQDLGPEQFF.

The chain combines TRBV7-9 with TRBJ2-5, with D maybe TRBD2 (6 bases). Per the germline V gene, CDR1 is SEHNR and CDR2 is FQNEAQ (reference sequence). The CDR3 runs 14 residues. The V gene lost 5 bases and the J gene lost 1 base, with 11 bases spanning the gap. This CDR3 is CASSPPTSQETQYF. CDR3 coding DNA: TGTGCCAGCAGCCCGCCGACTAGCCAAGAGACCCAGTACTTC.

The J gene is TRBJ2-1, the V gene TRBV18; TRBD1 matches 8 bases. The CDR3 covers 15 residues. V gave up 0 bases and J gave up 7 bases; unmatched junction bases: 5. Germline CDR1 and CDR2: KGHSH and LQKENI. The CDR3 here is CASSPPRGRGNEQFF. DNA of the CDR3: TGTGCCAGCTCACCACCCAGGGGGCGCGGGAATGAGCAGTTCTTC.

The CDR3 region is CATSRDRGTASRYEQYF. CDR3 DNA sequence: TGTGCCACCAGCAGAGATCGAGGGACAGCGTCCCGCTACGAGCAGTACTTC. The chain recombines TRBV15 with TRBJ2-7; TRBD1 aligns across 7 bases. Germline V CDR1 and CDR2: LNHNV, YYDKDF (reference sequence). With V trimmed by 0 bases and J by 3 bases, 11 bases remained unmatched. This CDR3 is built from 17 residues.

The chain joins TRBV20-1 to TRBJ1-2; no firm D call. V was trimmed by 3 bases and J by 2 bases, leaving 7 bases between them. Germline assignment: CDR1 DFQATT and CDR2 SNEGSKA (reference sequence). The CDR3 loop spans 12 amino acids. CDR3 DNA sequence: TGCAGTGCTAGGACGGAAAACTATGGCTACACCTTC. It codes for CSARTENYGYTF.

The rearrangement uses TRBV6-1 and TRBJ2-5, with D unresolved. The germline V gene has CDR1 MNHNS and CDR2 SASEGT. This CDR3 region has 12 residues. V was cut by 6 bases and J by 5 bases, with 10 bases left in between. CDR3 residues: CASSRGRETQYF. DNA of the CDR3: TGTGCCAGCAGCCGAGGCCGGGAGACCCAGTACTTC.

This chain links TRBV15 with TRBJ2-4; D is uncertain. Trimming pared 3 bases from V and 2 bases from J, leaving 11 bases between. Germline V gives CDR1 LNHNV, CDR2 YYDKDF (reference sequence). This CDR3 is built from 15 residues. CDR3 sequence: CATSSYRQTKNIQYF. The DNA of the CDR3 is TGTGCCACCAGCAGTTACAGACAAACCAAAAACATTCAGTACTTC.

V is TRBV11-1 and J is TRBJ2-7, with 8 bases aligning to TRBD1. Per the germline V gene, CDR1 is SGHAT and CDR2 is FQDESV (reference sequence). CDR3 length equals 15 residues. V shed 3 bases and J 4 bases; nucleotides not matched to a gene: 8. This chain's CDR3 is CASSFSGTGDYEQYF. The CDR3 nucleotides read TGTGCCAGCAGCTTTTCCGGGACAGGCGATTACGAGCAGTACTTC.

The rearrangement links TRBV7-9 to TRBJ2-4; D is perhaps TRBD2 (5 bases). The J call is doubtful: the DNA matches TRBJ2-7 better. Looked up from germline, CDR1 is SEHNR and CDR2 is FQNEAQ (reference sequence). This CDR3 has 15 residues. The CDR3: CASSLWRAPDGEQYF. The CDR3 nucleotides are TGTGCCAGCAGCTTATGGCGGGCCCCGGATGGCGAGCAGTACTTC.

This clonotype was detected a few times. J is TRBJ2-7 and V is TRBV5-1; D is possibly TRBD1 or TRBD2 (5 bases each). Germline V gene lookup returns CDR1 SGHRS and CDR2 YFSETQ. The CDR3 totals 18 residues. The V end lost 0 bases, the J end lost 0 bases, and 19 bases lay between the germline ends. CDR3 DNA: TGCGCCAGCAGCTTGGGAGGGTTCATGAGGGGTAGCTCCTACGAGCAGTACTTC. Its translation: CASSLGGFMRGSSYEQYF. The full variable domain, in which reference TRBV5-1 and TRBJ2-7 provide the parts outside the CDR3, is KAGVTQTPRYLIKTRGQQVTLSCSPISGHRSVSWYQQTPGQGLQFLFEYFSETQRNKGNFPGRFSGRQFSNSRSEMNVSTLELGDSALYLCASSLGGFMRGSSYEQYFGPGTRLTVT.

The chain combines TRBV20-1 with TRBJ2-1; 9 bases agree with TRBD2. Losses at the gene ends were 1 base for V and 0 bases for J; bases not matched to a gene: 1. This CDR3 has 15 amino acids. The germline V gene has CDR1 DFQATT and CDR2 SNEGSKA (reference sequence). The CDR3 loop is CSARAREGSYNEQFF. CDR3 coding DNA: TGCAGTGCTAGAGCGCGGGAGGGCTCCTACAATGAGCAGTTCTTC.

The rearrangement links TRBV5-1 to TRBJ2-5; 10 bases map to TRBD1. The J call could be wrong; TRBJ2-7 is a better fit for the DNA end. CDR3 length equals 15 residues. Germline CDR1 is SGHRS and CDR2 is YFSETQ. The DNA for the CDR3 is TGCGCCAGCAGCTTGCAGGGACAGGGGAGCTACGAGCAGTACTTC. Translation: CASSLQGQGSYEQYF.

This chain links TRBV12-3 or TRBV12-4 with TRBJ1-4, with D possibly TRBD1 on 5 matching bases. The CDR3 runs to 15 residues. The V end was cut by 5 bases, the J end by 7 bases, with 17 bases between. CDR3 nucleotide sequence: TGTGCCAGCAGTCCCGAGACAGCAAGAATTGAAAAACTGTTTTTT. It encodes CASSPETARIEKLFF.

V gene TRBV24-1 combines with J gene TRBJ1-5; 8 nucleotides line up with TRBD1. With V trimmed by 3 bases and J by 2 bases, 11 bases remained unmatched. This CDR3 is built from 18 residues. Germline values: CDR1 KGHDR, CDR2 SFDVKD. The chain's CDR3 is CATSDRGSRGRGNQPQHF. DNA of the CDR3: TGTGCCACCAGTGATAGGGGGAGCAGGGGGCGAGGCAATCAGCCCCAGCATTTT.

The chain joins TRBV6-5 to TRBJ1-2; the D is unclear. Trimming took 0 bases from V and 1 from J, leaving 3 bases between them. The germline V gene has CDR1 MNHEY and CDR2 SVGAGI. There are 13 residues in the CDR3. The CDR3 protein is CASSYSHNYGYTF. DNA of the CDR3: TGTGCCAGCAGTTACTCCCATAACTATGGCTACACCTTC.